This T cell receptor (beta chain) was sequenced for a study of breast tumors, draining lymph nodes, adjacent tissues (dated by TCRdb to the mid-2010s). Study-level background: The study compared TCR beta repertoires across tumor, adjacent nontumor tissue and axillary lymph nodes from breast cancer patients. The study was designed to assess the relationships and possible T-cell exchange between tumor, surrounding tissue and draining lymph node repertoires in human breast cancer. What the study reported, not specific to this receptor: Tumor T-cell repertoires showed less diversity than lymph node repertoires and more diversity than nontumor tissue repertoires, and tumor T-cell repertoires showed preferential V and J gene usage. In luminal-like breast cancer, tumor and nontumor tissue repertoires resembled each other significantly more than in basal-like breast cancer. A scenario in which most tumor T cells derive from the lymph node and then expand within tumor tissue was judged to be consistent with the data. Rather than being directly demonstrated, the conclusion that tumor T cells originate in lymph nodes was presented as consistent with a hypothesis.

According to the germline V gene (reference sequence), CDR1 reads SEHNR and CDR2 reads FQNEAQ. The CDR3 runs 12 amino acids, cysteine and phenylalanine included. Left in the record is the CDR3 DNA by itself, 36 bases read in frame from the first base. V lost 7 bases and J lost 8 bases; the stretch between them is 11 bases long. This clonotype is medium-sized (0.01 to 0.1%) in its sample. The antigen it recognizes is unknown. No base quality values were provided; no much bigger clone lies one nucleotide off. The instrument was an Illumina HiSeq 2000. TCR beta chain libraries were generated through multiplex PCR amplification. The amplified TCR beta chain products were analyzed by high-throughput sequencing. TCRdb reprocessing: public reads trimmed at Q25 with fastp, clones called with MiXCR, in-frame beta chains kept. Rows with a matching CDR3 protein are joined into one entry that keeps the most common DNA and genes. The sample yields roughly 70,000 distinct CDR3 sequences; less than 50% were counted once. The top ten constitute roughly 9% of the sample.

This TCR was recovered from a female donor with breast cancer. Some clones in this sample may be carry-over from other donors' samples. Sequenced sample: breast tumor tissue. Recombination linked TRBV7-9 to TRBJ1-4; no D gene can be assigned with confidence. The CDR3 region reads CASTGQGEKLFF. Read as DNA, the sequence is TGTGCCAGCACGGGCCAAGGGGAAAAACTGTTTTTT. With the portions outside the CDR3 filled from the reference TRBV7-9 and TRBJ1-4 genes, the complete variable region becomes DTGVSQNPRHKITKRGQNVTFRCDPISEHNRLYWYRQTLGQGPEFLTYFQNEAQLEKSRLLSDRFSAERPKGSFSTLEIQRTEQGDSAMYLCASTGQGEKLFFGSGTQLSVL.